Shown below are 18 T cell receptor beta chains from a single sample sequenced in a study of human T cells and chemical hapten exposure. Time point: patch test 1, 2 weeks after DPC sensitization. The treatment denotes: therapeutic diphenylcyclopropenone sensitization with weekly scalp DPC. MiXCR was run by TCRdb on the RACE reads, yielding one entry per CDR3 protein. The data show roughly 360,000 distinct CDR3 sequences, with approximately 5.1% seen just once and 2% to 2.5% held by the top ten. Sequences were derived from whole blood, sampled in connection with sensitization to the hapten diphenylcyclopropenone (DPC). These receptors all stem from a woman aged 50 to 65 with alopecia areata. Some clones in this sample may be carry-over from other donors' samples.

This clonotype was picked up a small number of times. This rearrangement joins TRBV27 to TRBJ2-3, with 11 bases fitting TRBD2. The CDR3 extends over 18 amino acids. Germline CDR1 is MNHEY and CDR2 is SMNVEV (reference sequence). J was trimmed by 5 bases and V by 2 bases; bases with no gene match: 12. The CDR3 region is CASSLRGLSGGARDTQYF. CDR3 bases: TGTGCCAGCAGTTTAAGGGGTCTTAGCGGGGGGGCCAGAGATACGCAGTATTTT.

In its sample, this clonotype was seen many times. The chain uses TRBV28 and TRBJ2-7; possibly TRBD1 for D (6 bases). The CDR3 totals 15 residues. V was cut by 6 bases and J by 3 bases, with 18 bases left in between. CDR1 MDHEN and CDR2 SYDVKM come from the germline V gene. CDR3 sequence (DNA): TGTGCCAGCAGACTTGGGAGCAGGGGAAACTACGAGCAGTACTTC. Amino acid sequence: CASRLGSRGNYEQYF.

This clonotype was found many times. The genes are TRBV29-1 and TRBJ2-1; the match to TRBD2 covers 8 bases. Trimming took 7 bases from V and 8 from J; bases not matched to a gene: 16. Germline V lookup: CDR1 SQVTM, CDR2 ANQGSEA. CDR3 length: 15 residues. The CDR3 sequence is CSGLPAFGRVDEQFF. The CDR3 coding sequence is TGCAGCGGACTTCCAGCGTTCGGGAGGGTAGATGAGCAGTTCTTC.

This clonotype was counted only a few times. The CDR3 region is CATSDGRSFTDTQYF. The DNA of the CDR3 is TGTGCCACCAGTGATGGCAGAAGCTTCACAGATACGCAGTATTTT. This chain uses TRBV24-1 with TRBJ2-3; D uncertain. This CDR3 spans 15 amino acids. Per germline, CDR1 KGHDR and CDR2 SFDVKD. The ends were cut back, 3 bases at V and 2 bases at J, with 11 bases in the middle.

In this sample, this clonotype turned up many times. CDR3 residues: CASSVAVKGHTEAFF. The CDR3 nucleotides are TGTGCCAGCAGCGTAGCTGTAAAGGGCCACACTGAAGCTTTCTTT. The chain combines TRBV9 with TRBJ1-1, with D uncertain. The germline gives CDR1 SGDLS, CDR2 YYNGEE. CDR3 size: 15 residues. The germline V and J ends were trimmed by 0 bases and 3 bases, with 12 bases remaining between them.

This clonotype was counted many times. This rearrangement joins TRBV5-1 to TRBJ1-1, with 7 bases fitting TRBD1. CDR1 is SGHRS, CDR2 YFSETQ, per germline. The V segment lost 0 bases and the J segment 3 bases; nucleotides outside the gene matches: 5. The length of the CDR3 is 15 residues. The DNA for the CDR3 is TGCGCCAGCAGCTTGGGGGGACAGCCGGACACTGAAGCTTTCTTT. As protein: CASSLGGQPDTEAFF. Drawing the rest from reference TRBV5-1 and TRBJ1-1, the complete variable domain is KAGVTQTPRYLIKTRGQQVTLSCSPISGHRSVSWYQQTPGQGLQFLFEYFSETQRNKGNFPGRFSGRQFSNSRSEMNVSTLELGDSALYLCASSLGGQPDTEAFFGQGTRLTVV.

This clonotype turned up a few times. This chain links TRBV4-1 with TRBJ2-1; TRBD1 aligns across 7 bases. The trim removed 0 bases at V and 4 bases at J, leaving 3 bases unmatched. CDR3 size: 15 residues. Germline CDR1 reads MGHRA; CDR2 reads YSYEKL. The CDR3 is CASSQDRGQYNEQFF. As DNA, the CDR3 is TGCGCCAGCAGCCAAGATCGGGGACAGTACAATGAGCAGTTCTTC.

Many counts were recorded for this clonotype. The chain joins TRBV4-2 to TRBJ1-2; the match to TRBD1 covers 10 bases. CDR1 and CDR2 (germline): LGHNA, YNFKEQ. The length of the CDR3 is 14 residues. The V segment lost 2 bases and the J segment 12 bases; nucleotides outside the gene matches: 9. CDR3 sequence reads: CASSQQDRGAVNTF. CDR3 in DNA: TGTGCCAGCAGCCAACAGGACAGGGGGGCCGTAAACACCTTC.

This chain joins TRBV12-3 or TRBV12-4 and TRBJ2-3; no firm D call. V was trimmed by 8 bases and J by 6 bases, leaving 15 bases between them. This CDR3 contains 13 residues. The CDR3 sequence: CASLWVVGDTQYF. The CDR3 nucleotides read TGTGCCAGCCTCTGGGTAGTAGGGGATACGCAGTATTTT.

This clonotype was observed many times. J is TRBJ2-3 and V is TRBV25-1, with D possibly TRBD1 on 6 matching bases. Per germline, CDR1 MGHDK and CDR2 SYGVNS. Trimming left V 6 bases short and J 0 bases short, with 22 bases between. This CDR3 region has 18 residues. CDR3 bases: TGTGCCAGCAGCGATCTTCTTACCGGGACACCTAGCACAGATACGCAGTATTTT. Translation: CASSDLLTGTPSTDTQYF.

This clonotype was detected only a few times. This chain's CDR3 is CSVSKSGGDTQYF. CDR3 DNA: TGCAGTGTTTCAAAGAGCGGCGGGGATACGCAGTATTTT. The V gene is TRBV20-1, the J gene TRBJ2-3; tentative D call: TRBD2 (5 bases). Germline V CDR1 and CDR2: DFQATT, SNEGSKA (reference sequence). Trimming stripped 7 bases from V and 6 bases from J, with 17 bases between. This CDR3 is built from 13 residues.

The chain joins TRBV13 to TRBJ1-1; no reliable D call. Germline assignment: CDR1 PRHDT and CDR2 FYEKMQ (reference sequence). The CDR3 loop spans 13 amino acids. Trimming removed 6 bases from V and 0 bases from J, with 8 bases in between. CDR3 coding DNA: TGTGCCAGCAGACAAACCATGAACACTGAAGCTTTCTTT. Translating gives CASRQTMNTEAFF.

V usage is TRBV28 and J usage is TRBJ2-7; 9 bases agree with TRBD2. J was trimmed by 5 bases and V by 6 bases; bases with no gene match: 17. Per the germline V gene, CDR1 is MDHEN and CDR2 is SYDVKM. The CDR3 extends over 17 amino acids. The CDR3 bases are TGTGCCAGCAGCCTCTACCCCTCTAGCGGGATGGGCCACGAGCAGTACTTC. Amino acids: CASSLYPSSGMGHEQYF.

This clonotype was recorded many times. This chain links TRBV28 with TRBJ2-3; D gene ambiguous. This CDR3 contains 11 residues. Deletions cut 6 bases from V and 6 bases from J, with 7 bases between. Germline CDR1 and CDR2: MDHEN and SYDVKM. In DNA form, the CDR3 reads TGTGCCAGCAGCCGTTTGGATACGCAGTATTTT. Translating it yields CASSRLDTQYF.

This clonotype appeared many times. The rearrangement joins TRBV12-3 or TRBV12-4 to TRBJ1-2, with TRBD1 as a possible D gene (5 bases). The ends were cut back, 7 bases at V and 5 bases at J, with 17 bases in the middle. The CDR3 totals 14 residues. DNA for the CDR3: TGTGCCAGCACTTCGATGGCAGGGTTATATGGCTACACCTTC. It is translated as CASTSMAGLYGYTF.

The table lists this clonotype with many counts. The chain carries TRBV20-1 and TRBJ2-1, with TRBD2 identical over 16 bases. The CDR3 extends over 16 amino acids. Germline V lookup: CDR1 DFQATT, CDR2 SNEGSKA (reference sequence). The junction had 8 bases not matched to a gene; V was cut back by 7 bases and J by 5 bases. As DNA, the CDR3 is TGCAGTGTTTCCGGGACTAGCGGGAGGGCGGACAATGAGCAGTTCTTC. It specifies CSVSGTSGRADNEQFF.

As concerns this clonotype: This sequence may be a read error, since a much larger clone differs from it by one base. The V gene is TRBV5-4, the J gene TRBJ2-3; D is ambiguous. The CDR3 sequence is 13 residues long. Per the germline V gene, CDR1 is SGHNT and CDR2 is YYREEE (reference sequence). Written as DNA, the CDR3 is TGTGCCAGCAGCCCCCCCGGCGAAGATATGCAGTATTTT. Its translation is CASSPPGEDMQYF.

This clonotype was found many times. The CDR3, as DNA: TGCGCCAGCAGCTCGGACAGGTTTGGCTACACCTTC. It yields the protein CASSSDRFGYTF. V usage is TRBV5-1 and J usage is TRBJ1-2; 7 bases line up with TRBD1. CDR1 is SGHRS, CDR2 YFSETQ, per germline. The CDR3 extends over 12 amino acids. V lost 3 bases, J lost 7 bases, and 3 bases stayed unmatched.